This T cell receptor beta chain was documented in a study of response to subunit inactivated influenza vaccine. TCRdb used MiXCR to reprocess the RT-PCR reads, holding one entry per CDR3 protein. The table includes a few hundred thousand distinct CDR3 sequences, about 11% detected once. This clonotype was counted between two and nine times. With 4 bases removed from V and 5 bases from J, the gap between germline ends came to 15 bases. The V gene's germline CDR1 is SGHRS and CDR2 YFSETQ. This CDR3 is built from 14 residues. The data also belong to a second study, concerning T cells expressing NK-cell markers. That investigation notes: 5'RACE template switching with UMIs produced the TCR beta cDNA. Sorted CD3+CD56-NKG2C+, CD3+CD56+NKG2C- and CD3+CD56+NKG2C+ T cells were the source of the TCR beta repertoires. CD8+ T cells in six donors included dominant NKG2C+ clonotypes at about 1.0-7.5%.

The source is a man aged 50 or older who received an inactivated influenza vaccine. The source was PBMCs from blood, collected on the day of vaccination. The chain has TRBV5-1 and TRBJ1-1; D gene unclear. Written as DNA, the CDR3 is TGCGCCAGCAGCCTATACTTAACGGGAACTGAAGCTTTCTTT. Translating it yields CASSLYLTGTEAFF.